This record looks at one T cell receptor beta chain sequence and its context. No antigen is known for it. Germline V CDR1 and CDR2: MNHNS, SASEGT. This CDR3 is built from 13 residues. V was trimmed by 6 bases and J by 3 bases, leaving 12 bases between them. These data are taken from a study of cytomegalovirus exposure and HLA in healthy donors. Researchers ran the PCR with 60 Vbeta and 13 Jbeta primers. Original data processing: Later, an analysis found roughly 80 million unique TCR beta chains, and 8.5 million to 12 million of these were shared. The method was immunoSEQ multiplex PCR; TCRdb's version includes in-frame clones alone and lacks a portion of them. V, J and clone size are taken as reported in that table, and D and trimming were inferred from the DNA itself. This table holds roughly 130,000 clones, 80% found once. Study findings and constraints: In a later analysis, productive TCRs from donors in an Asian-associated ancestry cluster reportedly carried fewer N-insertions than the cohort mean. Reported performance of the classifier showed diagnosis of cytomegalovirus status with high specificity and sensitivity. The later analysis indicated that the majority of CMV-associated TCR beta chains appeared HLA-restricted.

This rearrangement joins TRBV6-1 to TRBJ2-7; a weak D match, TRBD1 (5 bases). Sequenced material: PBMCs. This TCR was recovered from a man aged 35-49 years in good health and CMV-seronegative. The CDR3 reads CASRVTADYEQYF. The DNA of the CDR3 is TGTGCCAGCAGAGTGACAGCCGACTACGAGCAGTACTTC.